This TCR beta chain was sequenced during a study of neurological immune-mediated disorders. General study points: Expansion of TCR clones was greatest in HTLV-1-associated myelopathy and smallest in multiple sclerosis, where it fell below that of healthy controls.

The unsorted libraries originated from 2 million PBMCs kept at -80 C. Germline values: CDR1 MNHEY, CDR2 SMNVEV (reference sequence). Trimming took 6 bases from V and 5 from J; bases not matched to a gene: 2. The CDR3 is 13 residues long. This clonotype was recorded many times. As yet, its antigen is unknown. Sequencing runs each yielded over 170 million TCR-beta sequences from 15-18 subjects. One entry per CDR3 protein, called by TCRdb with MiXCR from the 5' RACE reads. The sample has tens of thousands of distinct CDR3 sequences; roughly 7.3% are singletons. The specimen was PBMCs. This TCR came from a woman aged 40-49 years in good health. The chain uses TRBV27 and TRBJ1-5; 9 bases align to TRBD1. The CDR3 DNA follows: TGTGCCAGCAGGGGACAGGGAGATCAGCCCCAGCATTTT. Residues: CASRGQGDQPQHF.